The 19 T cell receptor beta chains below come from one sample, sequenced in a study of identical twins. TCRdb analysed the 5' RACE reads with MiXCR anew, one entry per CDR3 protein. The sample carries under 250,000 distinct CDR3 sequences, around 8% recorded once. These data were also filed under a second study, of yellow fever vaccine responses in identical twins.

Sequencing was performed on memory (CD45RO+) T cells sorted from blood. These receptor sequences come from a woman between 18 and 29 years old in good health.

This clonotype was counted at least ten times. The chain employs TRBV12-3 or TRBV12-4 and TRBJ2-2, with TRBD1 matching over 7 bases. Unmatched junction bases numbered 4, after V lost 6 bases and J lost 6 bases. The CDR3 sequence is 13 residues long. The CDR3 DNA follows: TGTGCCAGCAGACAGGGGATCGCCGGGGAGCTGTTTTTT. Protein product: CASRQGIAGELFF.

This clonotype was found many times. The V and J genes are TRBV4-3 and TRBJ2-5; 7 bases match TRBD2. The CDR3 has 18 amino acids. Germline lookup yields CDR1 LGHNA and CDR2 YSLEER. After removal of 0 bases from V and 5 bases from J, the junction contained 15 bases not matched to a gene. CDR3 DNA sequence: TGCGCCAGCAGCCAAGATTTGGGGAGCGGGACCGCTAGGGAGACCCAGTACTTC. This codes for CASSQDLGSGTARETQYF.

This clonotype was observed at least ten times. The J gene is TRBJ2-7, the V gene TRBV27; weak D call: TRBD1 (6 bases). Germline CDR1 reads MNHEY; CDR2 reads SMNVEV (reference sequence). There are 15 residues in the CDR3. V gave up 1 base and J gave up 2 bases, with 12 bases separating them. The CDR3 protein is CASSLWQGSTYEQYF. In DNA, the CDR3 is TGTGCCAGCAGTTTATGGCAGGGGTCAACCTACGAGCAGTACTTC.

This clonotype was found many times. The CDR3 here is CASSFDLRGGPNTGELFF. In DNA, the CDR3 is TGTGCCAGCAGCTTTGACCTCAGAGGGGGTCCGAACACCGGGGAGCTGTTTTTT. V gene TRBV7-3 combines with J gene TRBJ2-2, with TRBD1 as a possible D gene (6 bases). Trimming removed 3 bases at V and 0 bases at J, with 17 bases between. This CDR3 spans 18 amino acids. CDR1 is SGHTA, CDR2 FQGTGA, per germline.

This clonotype was seen many times. The gene calls are TRBV5-6 and TRBJ2-3; 10 bases are a match to TRBD2. Germline CDR1 and CDR2: SGHDT and YYEEEE. The V segment lost 6 bases and the J segment 2 bases; nucleotides outside the gene matches: 6. This CDR3 has 15 amino acids. The chain's CDR3 is CASKSLAGDTDTQYF. DNA of the CDR3: TGTGCCAGCAAGAGCCTAGCGGGGGACACAGATACGCAGTATTTT.

The chain recombines TRBV28 with TRBJ2-3; 12 nucleotides match TRBD1. Trimming took 0 bases from V and 4 from J; bases not matched to a gene: 14. The CDR3 runs 20 residues. Germline V gene data show CDR1 as MDHEN and CDR2 as SYDVKM. The CDR3 loop is CASSLWGRTGQGALADTQYF. The CDR3 region has the DNA TGTGCCAGCAGTTTATGGGGCCGCACGGGACAGGGGGCTTTGGCAGATACGCAGTATTTT.

The chain has TRBV24-1 and TRBJ2-5; D not certain. Trimming cost V 4 bases and J 5 bases, with 10 bases left between them. Germline V gene sequence: CDR1 KGHDR, CDR2 SFDVKD. CDR3 length: 13 amino acids. The CDR3 nucleotides read TGTGCCACCAGTGAAGGTGCCCTGGAGACCCAGTACTTC. Translating gives CATSEGALETQYF.

This clonotype was seen repeatedly, ten times or more. The CDR3 coding sequence is TGTGCCAGCAGGGTTTTCCCAGAAGATTCACCCCTCCACTTT. Translation: CASRVFPEDSPLHF. The chain has TRBV2 and TRBJ1-6; D uncertain. CDR3 length equals 14 residues. CDR1 SNHLY and CDR2 FYNNEI come from the germline V gene. V was clipped by 6 bases and J by 8 bases, with 14 bases between them. Combining the CDR3 with reference TRBV2 and TRBJ1-6 gives the whole variable domain EPEVTQTPSHQVTQMGQEVILRCVPISNHLYFYWYRQILGQKVEFLVSFYNNEISEKSEIFDDQFSVERPDGSNFTLKIRSTKLEDSAMYFCASRVFPEDSPLHFGNGTRLTVT.

The chain recombines TRBV29-1 with TRBJ2-7; TRBD2 might be the D (6 bases). The V gene's germline CDR1 is SQVTM and CDR2 ANQGSEA. The CDR3 has 12 residues. The ends were cut back, 3 bases at V and 1 base at J, with 7 bases in the middle. In DNA form, the CDR3 reads TGCAGCGTTGAGGAGGGATCCTACGAGCAGTACTTC. Protein sequence: CSVEEGSYEQYF.

In its sample, this clonotype was seen a few times. This chain uses TRBV7-9 with TRBJ2-3; no firm D call. Trimming stripped 6 bases from V and 5 bases from J, with 9 bases between. CDR1 is SEHNR and CDR2 is FQNEAQ in the germline V gene (reference sequence). The length of the CDR3 is 12 residues. CDR3 nucleotides: TGTGCCAGCAGGTCTGACGGAGATACGCAGTATTTT. Translating gives CASRSDGDTQYF.

The gene calls are TRBV20-1 and TRBJ2-1; D tentatively fits TRBD1 or TRBD2 (5 bases each). CDR3 length equals 14 residues. CDR1 DFQATT and CDR2 SNEGSKA come from the germline V gene (reference sequence). Trimming left V 1 base short and J 4 bases short, with 11 bases between. The CDR3 nucleotides read TGCAGTGCTAGAGTGGGGCGAGGGTACAATGAGCAGTTCTTC. Its protein product is CSARVGRGYNEQFF.

The V gene is TRBV4-2, the J gene TRBJ2-7; D is possibly TRBD1 (5 bases). The CDR3 is 17 residues long. Looked up from germline, CDR1 is LGHNA and CDR2 is YNFKEQ. Trimming removed 3 bases at V and 5 bases at J, with 23 bases between. CDR3 sequence: CASSHPRPHRSPNEQYF. DNA of the CDR3: TGTGCCAGCAGCCACCCCCGACCTCACAGGTCACCCAACGAGCAGTACTTC.

This clonotype was counted ten times or more. The chain employs TRBV24-1 and TRBJ2-5; D tentatively reads TRBD1 or TRBD2 (6 bases each). Trimming removed 9 bases from V and 2 bases from J, with 18 bases in between. Germline-derived CDR1 and CDR2 are KGHDR and SFDVKD. The CDR3 runs to 15 residues. CDR3 sequence: CATGGSGGPQETQYF. CDR3 coding DNA: TGTGCCACCGGGGGTTCCGGGGGCCCTCAAGAGACCCAGTACTTC.

This clonotype has more than one count but fewer than ten. At one end the junction does not follow the germline gene, possibly because of a read error. J is TRBJ2-2 and V is TRBV7-7; D is undetermined. CDR3 size: 15 residues. CDR1 is SSHAT, CDR2 FNYEAQ, per germline (reference sequence). CDR3 in amino acids: CASSLREGSTGELFF. The CDR3 DNA is TGTGCTAGCAGTCTAAGGGAAGGATCCACCGGGGAGCTGTTTTTT.

This clonotype has ten or more counts. This chain links TRBV27 with TRBJ1-1, with 7 bases fitting TRBD1. V was clipped by 2 bases and J by 4 bases; unmatched bases: 7. The germline CDR1 and CDR2 sequences are MNHEY and SMNVEV (reference sequence). CDR3 length: 15 residues. CDR3 loop: CASSLGKTGSTEAFF. CDR3 nucleotide sequence: TGTGCCAGCAGTTTAGGAAAGACAGGGTCCACTGAAGCTTTCTTT.

Worth noting for this clonotype: The CDR3 does not end in the conserved phenylalanine or tryptophan, so this is likely a read error. V gene TRBV28 combines with J gene TRBJ2-5; tentatively, D is TRBD1 (7 bases). The CDR3 covers 15 residues. Germline assignment: CDR1 MDHEN and CDR2 SYDVKM. V was shortened by 7 bases and J by 4 bases, with 19 bases between the two germline ends. This CDR3 is CASTAGQPSRETQYL. The DNA of the CDR3 is TGTGCCAGCACCGCGGGACAGCCATCACGAGAGACCCAGTACCTC.

This clonotype showed up many times. The chain has TRBV10-3 and TRBJ2-1, with 10 positions matching TRBD2. This CDR3 spans 17 amino acids. With V trimmed by 0 bases and J by 7 bases, 9 bases remained unmatched. The germline V gene has CDR1 ENHRY and CDR2 SYGVKD. The CDR3 spells CAISESWAASGGNEQFF. CDR3 nucleotide sequence: TGTGCCATCAGTGAGTCGTGGGCGGCTAGCGGGGGTAATGAGCAGTTCTTC.

J is TRBJ2-1 and V is TRBV4-3; 16 bases line up with TRBD2. The CDR3 runs 19 residues. Germline CDR1 reads LGHNA; CDR2 reads YSLEER. V lost 0 bases to trimming and J lost 3 bases; unmatched junction nucleotides: 5. The CDR3 DNA sequence: TGCGCCAGCAGCCAAGAGGGGACTAGCGGGAGGGCCGTCTACAATGAGCAGTTCTTC. Protein: CASSQEGTSGRAVYNEQFF.

This clonotype has more than one count but fewer than ten. The V gene is TRBV7-2, the J gene TRBJ2-7; D is uncertain. CDR1 and CDR2 (germline): SGHTA, FQGNSA. The CDR3 has 15 residues. Trimming pared 4 bases from V and 4 bases from J, leaving 17 bases between. The CDR3 loop is CASSSLGNSIYEQYF. In DNA, the CDR3 is TGTGCCAGCAGCTCCCTAGGTAATAGCATTTACGAGCAGTACTTC.